Listed below are T cell receptor beta chains from one sample, sequenced in a study of cytomegalovirus exposure and HLA in healthy donors. The method was immunoSEQ multiplex PCR; TCRdb's version includes in-frame clones alone and lacks a portion of them. Of roughly 100,000 clones in the sample, approximately 76% were seen once. The sample taken for sequencing was PBMCs. These receptors were taken from a man aged 35 to 55 in good health and CMV-seronegative. CDR3s include the opening cysteine and the closing phenylalanine or tryptophan. D genes are given only for firm matches. Rows give clone size only sometimes, using once, few, many, or a class for an expanded clone.

abundance: -; d_gene: TRBD1; v_gene: TRBV7-3; j_gene: TRBJ1-1; CDR3nt: TGTGCCAGCAGCCTTACAGGGGGGAACACTGAAGCTTTCTTT; CDR3aa: CASSLTGGNTEAFF
abundance: -; d_gene: -; v_gene: TRBV11-2; j_gene: TRBJ2-7; CDR3nt: TGTGCCAGCAGCTTAGCAGGCCCGACCTACGAGCAGTACTTC; CDR3aa: CASSLAGPTYEQYF
abundance: -; d_gene: TRBD1; v_gene: TRBV29-1; j_gene: TRBJ2-6; CDR3nt: TGCAGCGTAGGACAGGGATTTAGCTCTGGGGCCAACGTCCTGACTTTC; CDR3aa: CSVGQGFSSGANVLTF
abundance: once; d_gene: TRBD1; v_gene: TRBV7-6; j_gene: TRBJ2-7; CDR3nt: TGTGCCAGCAGCCCGGGACAGGGGGGCAGGGAGCAGTACTTC; CDR3aa: CASSPGQGGREQYF
abundance: -; d_gene: TRBD1; v_gene: TRBV2; j_gene: TRBJ2-5; CDR3nt: TGTGCCAGCAGTGGAGGCAGGGGGCTTGGAGAGACCCAGTACTTC; CDR3aa: CASSGGRGLGETQYF
abundance: -; d_gene: TRBD2; v_gene: TRBV18; j_gene: TRBJ2-5; CDR3nt: TGTGCCAGCTCACCAGCGGGGGGGATGGAGACCCAGTACTTC; CDR3aa: CASSPAGGMETQYF
abundance: -; d_gene: -; v_gene: TRBV4-2; j_gene: TRBJ1-4; CDR3nt: TGTGCCAGCAGCCAAGATTTAGGGGAGGCTAATGAAAAACTGTTTTTT; CDR3aa: CASSQDLGEANEKLFF
abundance: -; d_gene: -; v_gene: TRBV6-4; j_gene: TRBJ1-1; CDR3nt: TGTGCCAGCAGTCCGGGGGACTTGAACACTGAAGCTTTCTTT; CDR3aa: CASSPGDLNTEAFF
abundance: -; d_gene: TRBD1; v_gene: TRBV7-9; j_gene: TRBJ1-2; CDR3nt: TGTGCCAGCAGCTTTTTATCAGAGGGGGCGGCGGACTATGGCTACACCTTC; CDR3aa: CASSFLSEGAADYGYTF
abundance: -; d_gene: -; v_gene: TRBV7-9; j_gene: TRBJ2-2; CDR3nt: TGTTCCAGCAGCTTTCGACACCCATCGAACACCGGGGAGCTGTTTTTT; CDR3aa: CSSSFRHPSNTGELFF
abundance: -; d_gene: TRBD1; v_gene: TRBV29-1; j_gene: TRBJ1-1; CDR3nt: TGCAGCGGGGGGGAACAGGGGGGAACTGAAGCTTTCTTT; CDR3aa: CSGGEQGGTEAFF
abundance: -; d_gene: TRBD1; v_gene: TRBV7-2; j_gene: TRBJ2-3; CDR3nt: TGTGCCAGCAGCTTAGTAGGGACAGACACAGATACGCAGTATTTT; CDR3aa: CASSLVGTDTDTQYF
abundance: -; d_gene: TRBD2; v_gene: TRBV10-1; j_gene: TRBJ2-5; CDR3nt: TGCGGGACTAGCGGGAGCCTACAAGAGACCCAGTACTTC; CDR3aa: CGTSGSLQETQYF
abundance: -; d_gene: -; v_gene: TRBV30; j_gene: TRBJ1-2; CDR3nt: TGTGCCTGGAGTCCGGCTCCGGGCTATGGCTACACCTTC; CDR3aa: CAWSPAPGYGYTF
abundance: -; d_gene: -; v_gene: TRBV2; j_gene: TRBJ2-3; CDR3nt: TGTGCCAGCAGCAGGGGATCTAGCACAGATACGCAGTATTTT; CDR3aa: CASSRGSSTDTQYF
abundance: -; d_gene: -; v_gene: TRBV6-6; j_gene: TRBJ2-1; CDR3nt: TGTGCCAGCAGTTACGTGCGGGACAATGAGCAGTTCTTC; CDR3aa: CASSYVRDNEQFF
abundance: -; d_gene: TRBD2; v_gene: TRBV10-3; j_gene: TRBJ2-7; CDR3nt: TGTGCCATCGCCTTCCCTGCTAGCGGGGGGGCCGGGTCCTACGAGCAGTACTTC; CDR3aa: CAIAFPASGGAGSYEQYF
abundance: once; d_gene: -; v_gene: TRBV28; j_gene: TRBJ2-5; CDR3nt: TGTGCCAGCAGGACAGCCTACCAAGAGACCCAGTACTTC; CDR3aa: CASRTAYQETQYF
abundance: -; d_gene: -; v_gene: TRBV28; j_gene: TRBJ1-2; CDR3nt: TGTGCCAGTTTAGCGGAGGGCTATGGCTACACCTTC; CDR3aa: CASLAEGYGYTF
abundance: -; d_gene: TRBD2; v_gene: TRBV6-4; j_gene: TRBJ2-1; CDR3nt: TGTGCCAGCAGTGACTCAGGACTAGCGGTGAGCAATGAGCAGTTCTTC; CDR3aa: CASSDSGLAVSNEQFF
abundance: few; d_gene: TRBD1; v_gene: TRBV5-4; j_gene: TRBJ2-3; CDR3nt: TGTGCCAGCAGCCTACAGGGGGATACGCAGTATTTT; CDR3aa: CASSLQGDTQYF
abundance: -; d_gene: TRBD2; v_gene: TRBV28; j_gene: TRBJ2-3; CDR3nt: TGTGCCAGCAGAAGACTAGCGGAACACACAGATACGCAGTATTTT; CDR3aa: CASRRLAEHTDTQYF
abundance: -; d_gene: -; v_gene: TRBV4-3; j_gene: TRBJ2-7; CDR3nt: TGCGCCAGCAGCCAAGCTGTGGGGCCGATTGTCCACGAGCAGTACTTC; CDR3aa: CASSQAVGPIVHEQYF
abundance: -; d_gene: -; v_gene: TRBV27; j_gene: TRBJ1-1; CDR3nt: TGTGCCAGCAGTTTTACAGTGAACACTGAAGCTTTCTTT; CDR3aa: CASSFTVNTEAFF
abundance: -; d_gene: -; v_gene: TRBV5-6; j_gene: TRBJ2-1; CDR3nt: TGTGCCAGCAGCCCGTTAGCAACACCCTACAATGAGCAGTTCTTC; CDR3aa: CASSPLATPYNEQFF
abundance: -; d_gene: TRBD1; v_gene: TRBV5-1; j_gene: TRBJ2-2; CDR3nt: TGCGCCAGCAGCCCCACGGGACAGGGGGCATACACCGGGGAGCTGTTTTTT; CDR3aa: CASSPTGQGAYTGELFF
abundance: -; d_gene: TRBD1; v_gene: TRBV19; j_gene: TRBJ2-7; CDR3nt: TGTGCCAGCGGGACAGCAACAACCTACGAGCAGTACTTC; CDR3aa: CASGTATTYEQYF
abundance: -; d_gene: TRBD2; v_gene: TRBV5-6; j_gene: TRBJ2-1; CDR3nt: TGTGCCAGCAGCTTCAGGACTAGCGGGGGGGGCGATGAGCAGTTCTTC; CDR3aa: CASSFRTSGGGDEQFF
abundance: -; d_gene: -; v_gene: TRBV18; j_gene: TRBJ1-5; CDR3nt: TGTGCCAGCTCCGCGTTCGGGGGGCGCAATCAGCCCCAGCATTTT; CDR3aa: CASSAFGGRNQPQHF
abundance: once; d_gene: -; v_gene: TRBV6-1; j_gene: TRBJ1-3; CDR3nt: TGTGCCAGCAGTGAATATGGGGGCGCAGAAGGAAACACCATATATTTT; CDR3aa: CASSEYGGAEGNTIYF
abundance: -; d_gene: TRBD1; v_gene: TRBV7-3; j_gene: TRBJ1-4; CDR3nt: TGTGCCAGCAGCAACTACGACAGGGAACTGTTTTTT; CDR3aa: CASSNYDRELFF
abundance: -; d_gene: -; v_gene: TRBV7-9; j_gene: TRBJ1-1; CDR3nt: TGTGCCAGCAGCCCTAGTGGAGGGCTTGAGGCTTTCTTT; CDR3aa: CASSPSGGLEAFF
abundance: few; d_gene: TRBD2; v_gene: TRBV19; j_gene: TRBJ2-7; CDR3nt: TGTGCCAGTAGTCGGGGACTAGCCTACGAGCAGTACTTC; CDR3aa: CASSRGLAYEQYF
abundance: -; d_gene: -; v_gene: TRBV7-6; j_gene: TRBJ2-2; CDR3nt: TGTGCCAGCAGCTTACTACCGGGAGAAGGTACCGGGGAGCTGTTTTTT; CDR3aa: CASSLLPGEGTGELFF
abundance: -; d_gene: -; v_gene: TRBV25-1; j_gene: TRBJ1-3; CDR3nt: TGTGCCAGCAGTGAATTATTACAGGGTTTTAACACCATATATTTT; CDR3aa: CASSELLQGFNTIYF
abundance: -; d_gene: -; v_gene: TRBV6-6; j_gene: TRBJ2-7; CDR3nt: TGTGCCAGCAGCGACCAGAGGCTAGCTGACGAGCAGTACTTC; CDR3aa: CASSDQRLADEQYF
abundance: -; d_gene: -; v_gene: TRBV5-1; j_gene: TRBJ2-2; CDR3nt: TGCGCCAGCTTTAACACAGCGAACACCGGGGAGCTGTTTTTT; CDR3aa: CASFNTANTGELFF
abundance: -; d_gene: -; v_gene: TRBV7-9; j_gene: TRBJ2-3; CDR3nt: TGTTCCAGCAGCTTAGGAGCAGATACGCAGTATTTT; CDR3aa: CSSSLGADTQYF
abundance: -; d_gene: -; v_gene: TRBV28; j_gene: TRBJ2-7; CDR3nt: TGTGCCAGCAGTTTTGGGCTTCCCTACGAGCAGTACTTC; CDR3aa: CASSFGLPYEQYF
abundance: -; d_gene: TRBD2; v_gene: TRBV4-3; j_gene: TRBJ2-7; CDR3nt: TGCGCCAGCAGCCAAGAAGGACTAGGCGGCTACGAGCAGTACTTC; CDR3aa: CASSQEGLGGYEQYF
abundance: -; d_gene: -; v_gene: TRBV21-1; j_gene: TRBJ1-2; CDR3nt: -; CDR3aa: CASSKVGAGNNYGYTF